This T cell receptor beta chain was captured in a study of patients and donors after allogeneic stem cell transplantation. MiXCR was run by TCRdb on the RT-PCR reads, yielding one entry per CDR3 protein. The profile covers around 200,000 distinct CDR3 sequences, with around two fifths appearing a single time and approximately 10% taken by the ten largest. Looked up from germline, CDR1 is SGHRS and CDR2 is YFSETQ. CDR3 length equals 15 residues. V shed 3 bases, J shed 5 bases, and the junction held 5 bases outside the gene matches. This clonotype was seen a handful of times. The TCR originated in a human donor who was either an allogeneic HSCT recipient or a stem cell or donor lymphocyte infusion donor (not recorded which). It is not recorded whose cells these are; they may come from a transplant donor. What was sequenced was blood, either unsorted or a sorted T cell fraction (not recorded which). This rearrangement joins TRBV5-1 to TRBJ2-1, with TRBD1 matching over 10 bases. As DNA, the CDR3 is TGCGCCAGCAGCTCGACAGGGGGCGCGAACAATGAGCAGTTCTTC. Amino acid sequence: CASSSTGGANNEQFF.